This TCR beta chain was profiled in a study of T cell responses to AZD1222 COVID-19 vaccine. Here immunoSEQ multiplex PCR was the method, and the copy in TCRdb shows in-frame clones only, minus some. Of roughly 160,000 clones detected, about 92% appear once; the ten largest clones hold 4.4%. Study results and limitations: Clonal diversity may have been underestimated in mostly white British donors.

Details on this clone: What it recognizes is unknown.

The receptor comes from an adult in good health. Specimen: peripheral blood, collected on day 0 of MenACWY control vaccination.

DNA of the CDR3: TGTGCCACCTCACAGTACAATCAGCCCCAGCATTTT. It is translated as CATSQYNQPQHF. V and J are TRBV24-1 and TRBJ1-5; D uncertain. The CDR3 is 12 amino acids. CDR1 KGHDR and CDR2 SFDVKD come from the germline V gene. Trimming stripped 9 bases from V and 3 bases from J, with 8 bases between.